A selection of T cell receptor beta chains follows, all from one sample in a study of regulatory T cells in long-lasting Graves disease. TCRdb independently ran MiXCR on the multiplex PCR reads; one entry per CDR3 protein. The sample shows 360,000 or so distinct CDR3 sequences, more than 20% of them seen only once. The specimen comprised peripheral blood mononuclear cells (PBMCs), sampled when the disease was refractory, from a patient treated with antithyroid drugs. All receptors derive from a woman aged 40 to 50 with Graves disease. Each CDR3 is given with its conserved first and last residue. The D gene is left open where the match is weak. For some rows the clone size is stated as once, few or many, or as a class when expanded; others skip it.

clone_size	j_call	d_call	v_call	cdr3_nt	cdr3_aa
few	TRBJ2-7	NA	TRBV20-1	TGCAGTGCTAGACAGGGACGACCCTACGAGCAGTACTTC	CSARQGRPYEQYF
few	TRBJ2-5	NA	TRBV11-2	TGTGCCAGCGGCTTAGTTTCGGGAAGAGGGGAGACCCAGTACTTC	CASGLVSGRGETQYF
many	TRBJ2-7	NA	TRBV6-1	TGTGCCAGCACCTTCCGCCAGGAATCCTACGAGCAGTACTTC	CASTFRQESYEQYF
many	TRBJ2-7	NA	TRBV29-1	TGCAGCGTGTCGGAAACCTACGAGCAGTACTTC	CSVSETYEQYF
NA	TRBJ2-1	NA	TRBV14	TGTGCCAGCAGCCAAGGTTTCGGGAGCTCCTACAATGAGCAGTTCTTC	CASSQGFGSSYNEQFF
many	TRBJ1-5	NA	TRBV13	TGTGCCAGCAGCTTAGGACCTCAGACAGAACAGCCCCAGCATTTT	CASSLGPQTEQPQHF
NA	TRBJ2-3	NA	TRBV2	TGTGCCAGCACCCACCTTTTGCGGATCACAGATACGCAGTATTTT	CASTHLLRITDTQYF
NA	TRBJ1-4	NA	TRBV5-5	TGTGCCAGCAGCTTGGCCGGGGTAGCCGAAAAACTGTTTTTT	CASSLAGVAEKLFF
NA	TRBJ2-2	TRBD2	TRBV28	TGTGCCAGCAGCCGTCCGGGACTAGCTTTTCCCGGGGAGCTGTTTTTT	CASSRPGLAFPGELFF
many	TRBJ1-4	NA	TRBV2	TGTGCCAGCAGTGAACAGCTATTTACCGTAACCCCAGGGGAAAAACTGTTTTTT	CASSEQLFTVTPGEKLFF
NA	TRBJ1-2	NA	TRBV6-5	TGTGCCAGCAGTTCCCCGGGATTCAATTATGGCTACACCTTC	CASSSPGFNYGYTF
few	TRBJ2-3	NA	TRBV5-6	TGTGCCAGCAGCTTTAAGCGGTTTAGCACAGATACGCAGTATTTT	CASSFKRFSTDTQYF
many	TRBJ1-2	NA	TRBV7-9	TGTGCCAGCAGCTTAGGTTGGCGGGCGAACGAGGGCTACACCTTC	CASSLGWRANEGYTF
NA	TRBJ2-2	NA	TRBV29-1	TGCAGCGTTGGCAAGGTGAACACCGGGGAGCTGTTTTTT	CSVGKVNTGELFF
many	TRBJ1-1	NA	TRBV10-3	TGTGCCATCAGTGGCCGGGGGATAAACACTGAAGCTTTCTTT	CAISGRGINTEAFF
many	TRBJ2-7	NA	TRBV18	TGTGCCAGCTCACCTGTATCCTACGAGCAGTACTTC	CASSPVSYEQYF
many	TRBJ1-5	NA	TRBV16	TGTGCCAGCAGCCTCTCAGGGGTAGGGCCCCAGCATTTT	CASSLSGVGPQHF
few	TRBJ2-7	TRBD1	TRBV18	TGTGCCAGCTCAAAGGACAGGGAGGCCCAGTACTTC	CASSKDREAQYF
many	TRBJ2-2	NA	TRBV5-1	TGCGCCAGCAGATTTTACACCGGTCCCGGGGAGCTGTTTTTT	CASRFYTGPGELFF
few	TRBJ2-7	NA	TRBV7-9	TGTGCCAGCAGCCGTTTTTCAGGGATGTACGAGCAGTACTTC	CASSRFSGMYEQYF
NA	TRBJ1-5	NA	TRBV6-1	TGTGCCAGCAGAGAACGGGACTACAATCAGCCCCAGCATTTT	CASRERDYNQPQHF
NA	TRBJ2-2	NA	TRBV9	TGTGCCAGCAGCGTAGGGGTGGTGCAGACCACCGGGGAGCTGTTTTTT	CASSVGVVQTTGELFF
many	TRBJ2-7	NA	TRBV20-1	TGCAGTGCACACTCCAACCTAGCGTCAAGCCCAGGCTTC	CSAHSNLASSPGF
many	TRBJ2-7	NA	TRBV27	TGTGCCAGCAGTTTATGGGCCTACACCTACGAGCAGTACTTC	CASSLWAYTYEQYF
few	TRBJ2-5	NA	TRBV3-1	TGTGCCAGCAGACGAGTTTGGTGGTCGATGGAGACCCAGTACTTC	CASRRVWWSMETQYF
many	TRBJ2-5	TRBD2	TRBV11-2	TGTGCCAGCAGCCGGGGACTAGCGGAAAAAGAGACCCAGTACTTC	CASSRGLAEKETQYF
few	TRBJ1-5	NA	TRBV13	TGTGCCAGCAGCTTAGGAGGGTGGGATAGCAATCAGCCCCAGCATTTT	CASSLGGWDSNQPQHF
many	TRBJ1-5	NA	TRBV28	TGTGCCAGCATCCTCCGGTCGGGGGGGAGGGCCCAGCATTTT	CASILRSGGRAQHF
many	TRBJ2-4	NA	TRBV11-2	TGTGCCAGCAGCTTTCTAGGGGGGCAAAACATTCAGTACTTC	CASSFLGGQNIQYF
few	TRBJ1-1	NA	TRBV12-3/TRBV12-4	TGTGCCAGCAGTTTATTAAGGGGGTGGAACACTGAAGCTTTCTTT	CASSLLRGWNTEAFF
NA	TRBJ2-7	NA	TRBV5-1	TGCGCCAGCAGCTTAGAGGAAAGCTACGAGCAGTACTTC	CASSLEESYEQYF
NA	TRBJ1-2	NA	TRBV10-3	TGTGCCATAGGTGGGTACTATGGCTACACCTTC	CAIGGYYGYTF
few	TRBJ2-1	TRBD1	TRBV12-3/TRBV12-4	TGTGCCAGCAGCCGGGGACAGACGTACAATGAGCAGTTCTTC	CASSRGQTYNEQFF
few	TRBJ2-7	NA	TRBV20-1	TGCAGTGCTGAACCCCCCGGTTACTACGAGCAGTACTTC	CSAEPPGYYEQYF
few	TRBJ2-2	NA	TRBV7-9	TGTGCCAGCAGCTTCTTTCGGGCCGGGGACACCGGGGAGCTGTTTTTT	CASSFFRAGDTGELFF
NA	TRBJ2-1	NA	TRBV11-1	TGTGCCAGCAGCTTTTCTTGGGGGAGCGATGAGCAGTTCTTC	CASSFSWGSDEQFF